This T cell receptor beta chain was obtained from a study of T-cell memory formation after mild COVID-19. Study at large: Largely, TCR clusters stayed within a single donor. Study-level points and caveats: Balance between CD4 and CD8 was seen in clones contracting day 15 to 85, and a CD4+ lean was seen in later expanders. The main location of contracting CD4+ clones was CM and EM, and that of contracting CD8+ clones was EMRA. Cross-reactive memory seemingly joined, as some responding clones were found in pre-infection memory.

This clonotype has just a few counts. What it binds is unknown. TCRdb ran MiXCR on the 5' RACE reads and lists one entry per CDR3 protein. The table records 470,000 or so distinct CDR3 sequences, 15% to 20% of them present only once. The CDR3 consists of 16 residues. The clonotype was recovered from an adult woman who had mild COVID-19 (a few samples of this study predate the infection). Cell type and time point are not known. This chain uses TRBV21-1 with TRBJ2-7; the table calls TRBD1, which could not be checked here. TRBV21-1 is a known pseudogene. The specimen sequenced was PBMCs or a T cell subset sorted from them (not recorded which). CDR3 amino acids: CASSLPVTGTAYEQYF. DNA for the CDR3: TGTGCCAGCAGCCTACCAGTTACAGGAACCGCCTACGAGCAGTACTTC.